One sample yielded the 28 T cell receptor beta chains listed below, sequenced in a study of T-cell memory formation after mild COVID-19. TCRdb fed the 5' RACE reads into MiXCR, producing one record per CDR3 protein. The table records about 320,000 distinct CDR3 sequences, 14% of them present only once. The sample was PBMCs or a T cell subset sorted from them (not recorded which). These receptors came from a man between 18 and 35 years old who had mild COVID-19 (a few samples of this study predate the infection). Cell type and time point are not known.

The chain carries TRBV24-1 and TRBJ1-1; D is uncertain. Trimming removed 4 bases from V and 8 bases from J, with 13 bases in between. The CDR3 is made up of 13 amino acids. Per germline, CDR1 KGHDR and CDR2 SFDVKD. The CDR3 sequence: CATSDSPGEEAFF. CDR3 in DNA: TGTGCCACCAGTGACTCCCCAGGAGAGGAAGCTTTCTTT.

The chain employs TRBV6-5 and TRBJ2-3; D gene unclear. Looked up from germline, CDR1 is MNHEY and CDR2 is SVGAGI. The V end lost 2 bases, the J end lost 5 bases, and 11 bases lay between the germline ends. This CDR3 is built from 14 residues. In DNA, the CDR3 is TGTGCCAGCAGTTACGACAAGTGGGAAGATACGCAGTATTTT. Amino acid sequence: CASSYDKWEDTQYF.

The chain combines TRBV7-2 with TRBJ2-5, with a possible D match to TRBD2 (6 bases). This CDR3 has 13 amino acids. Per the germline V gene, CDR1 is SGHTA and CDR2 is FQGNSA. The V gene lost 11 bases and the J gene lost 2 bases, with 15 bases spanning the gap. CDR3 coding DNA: TGTGCCGGGGCGTCGGGACTTCAAGAGACCCAGTACTTC. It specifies CAGASGLQETQYF.

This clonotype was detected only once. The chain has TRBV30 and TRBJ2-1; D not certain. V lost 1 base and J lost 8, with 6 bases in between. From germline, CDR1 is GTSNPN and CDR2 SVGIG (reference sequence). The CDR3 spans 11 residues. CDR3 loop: CAWSGTDEQFF. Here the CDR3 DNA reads TGTGCCTGGAGTGGCACCGATGAGCAGTTCTTC. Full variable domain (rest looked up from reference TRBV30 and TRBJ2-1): SQTIHQWPATLVQPVGSPLSLECTVEGTSNPNLYWYRQAAGRGLQLLFYSVGIGQISSEVPQNLSASRPQDRQFILSSKKLLLSDSGFYLCAWSGTDEQFFGPGTRLTVL.

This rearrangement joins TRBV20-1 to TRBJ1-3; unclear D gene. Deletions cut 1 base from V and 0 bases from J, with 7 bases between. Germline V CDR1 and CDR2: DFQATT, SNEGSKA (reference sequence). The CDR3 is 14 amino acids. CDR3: CSARAEYSGNTIYF. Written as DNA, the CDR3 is TGCAGTGCTAGAGCTGAGTACTCTGGAAACACCATATATTTT.

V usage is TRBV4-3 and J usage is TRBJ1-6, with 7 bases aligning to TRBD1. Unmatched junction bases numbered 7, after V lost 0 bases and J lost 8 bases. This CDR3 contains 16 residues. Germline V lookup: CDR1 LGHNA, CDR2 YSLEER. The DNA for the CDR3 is TGCGCCAGCAGCCAAGACGAAACAGGGGAGGATTCACCCCTCCACTTT. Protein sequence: CASSQDETGEDSPLHF.

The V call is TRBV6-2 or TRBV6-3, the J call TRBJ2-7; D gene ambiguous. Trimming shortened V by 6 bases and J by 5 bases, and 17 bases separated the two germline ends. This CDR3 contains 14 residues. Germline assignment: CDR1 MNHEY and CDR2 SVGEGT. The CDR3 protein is CASRTVTNRDEQYV. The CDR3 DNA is TGTGCCAGCAGGACGGTCACCAACCGGGACGAGCAGTACGTC.

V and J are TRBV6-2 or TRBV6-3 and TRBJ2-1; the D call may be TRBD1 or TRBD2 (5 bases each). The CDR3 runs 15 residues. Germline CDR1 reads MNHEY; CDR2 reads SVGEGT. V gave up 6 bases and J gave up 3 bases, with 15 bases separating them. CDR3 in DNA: TGTGCCAGCAGCTCCTTGGGGGAATTCTACAATGAGCAGTTCTTC. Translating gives CASSSLGEFYNEQFF.

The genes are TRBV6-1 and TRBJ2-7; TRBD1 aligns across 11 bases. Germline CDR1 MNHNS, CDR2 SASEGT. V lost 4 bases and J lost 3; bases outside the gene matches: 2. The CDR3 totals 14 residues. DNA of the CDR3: TGTGCCAGCAGTGCGGGACAGGGGGACTACGAGCAGTACTTC. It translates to CASSAGQGDYEQYF.

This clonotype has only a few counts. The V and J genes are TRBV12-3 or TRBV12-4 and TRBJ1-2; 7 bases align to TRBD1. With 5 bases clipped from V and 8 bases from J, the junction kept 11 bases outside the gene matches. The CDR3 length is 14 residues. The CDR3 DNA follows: TGTGCCAGCAGTCTAACCGACAGGGCGGAGGGCTACACCTTC. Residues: CASSLTDRAEGYTF.

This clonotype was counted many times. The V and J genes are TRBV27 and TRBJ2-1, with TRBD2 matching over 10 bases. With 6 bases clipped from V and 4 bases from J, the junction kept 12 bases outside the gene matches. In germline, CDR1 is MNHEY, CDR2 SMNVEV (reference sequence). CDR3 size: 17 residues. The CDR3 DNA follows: TGTGCCAGCAGCATAAGGAGCGGGGGGGCCAGTTACAATGAGCAGTTCTTC. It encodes CASSIRSGGASYNEQFF.

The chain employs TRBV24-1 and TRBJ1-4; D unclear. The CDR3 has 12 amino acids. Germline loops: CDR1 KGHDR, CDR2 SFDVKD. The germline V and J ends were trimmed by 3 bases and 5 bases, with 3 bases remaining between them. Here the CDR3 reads CATSDANEKLFF. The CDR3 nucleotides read TGTGCCACCAGTGATGCCAATGAAAAACTGTTTTTT.

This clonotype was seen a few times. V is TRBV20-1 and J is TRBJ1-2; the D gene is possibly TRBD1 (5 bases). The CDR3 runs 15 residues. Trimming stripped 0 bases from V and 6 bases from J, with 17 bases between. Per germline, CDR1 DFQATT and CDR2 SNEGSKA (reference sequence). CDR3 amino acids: CSARDLGVGADGYTF. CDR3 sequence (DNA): TGCAGTGCTAGAGATCTCGGAGTAGGGGCGGATGGCTACACCTTC.

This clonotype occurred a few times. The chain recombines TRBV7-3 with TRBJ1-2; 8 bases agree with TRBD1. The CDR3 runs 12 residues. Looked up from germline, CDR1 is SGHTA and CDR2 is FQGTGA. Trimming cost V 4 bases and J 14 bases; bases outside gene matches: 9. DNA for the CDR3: TGTGCCAGCAGCTCCGACCGGGACAGGATTACCTTC. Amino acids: CASSSDRDRITF.

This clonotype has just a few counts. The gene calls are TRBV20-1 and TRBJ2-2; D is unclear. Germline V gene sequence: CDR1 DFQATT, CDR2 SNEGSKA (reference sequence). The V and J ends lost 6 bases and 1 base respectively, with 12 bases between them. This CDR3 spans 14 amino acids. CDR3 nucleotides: TGCAGTGCCCCCCTGACGGGGAACACCGGGGAGCTGTTTTTT. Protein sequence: CSAPLTGNTGELFF.

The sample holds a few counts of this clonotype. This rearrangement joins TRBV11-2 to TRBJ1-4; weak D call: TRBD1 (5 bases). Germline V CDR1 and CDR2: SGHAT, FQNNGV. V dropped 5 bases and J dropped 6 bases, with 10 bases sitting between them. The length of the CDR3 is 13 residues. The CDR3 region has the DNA TGTGCCAGCAGCGGAAGGGGAGATGAAAAACTGTTTTTT. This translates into CASSGRGDEKLFF.

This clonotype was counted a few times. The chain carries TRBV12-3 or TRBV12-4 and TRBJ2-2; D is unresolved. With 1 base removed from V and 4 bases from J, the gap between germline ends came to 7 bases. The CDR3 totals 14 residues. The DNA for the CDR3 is TGTGCCAGCAGTTTAGAACATCTCACCGGGGAGCTGTTTTTT. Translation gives CASSLEHLTGELFF.

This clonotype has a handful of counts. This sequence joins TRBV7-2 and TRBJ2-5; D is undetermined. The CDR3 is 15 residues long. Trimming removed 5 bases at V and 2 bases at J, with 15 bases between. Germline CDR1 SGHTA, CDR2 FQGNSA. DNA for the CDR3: TGTGCCAGCAGCACGCAATTGGGTCGTCAAGAGACCCAGTACTTC. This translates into CASSTQLGRQETQYF.

The CDR3 DNA follows: TGTGCCAGCAGCGTAACGGGGGCAGGCATTCAGTACTTC. This translates into CASSVTGAGIQYF. This chain links TRBV9 with TRBJ2-4; the D gene could be TRBD1 or TRBD2 (6 bases each). V lost 1 base and J 9 bases, leaving 11 bases between the germline ends. This CDR3 is 13 amino acids long. Per the germline V gene, CDR1 is SGDLS and CDR2 is YYNGEE.

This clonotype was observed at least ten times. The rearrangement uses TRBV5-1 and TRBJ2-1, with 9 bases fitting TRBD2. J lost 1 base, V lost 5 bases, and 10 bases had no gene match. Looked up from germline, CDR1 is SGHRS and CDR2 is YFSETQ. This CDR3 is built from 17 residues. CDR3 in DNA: TGCGCCAGCAGGATTCGGGTGCGGGGGGGGTCCTACAATGAGCAGTTCTTC. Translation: CASRIRVRGGSYNEQFF.

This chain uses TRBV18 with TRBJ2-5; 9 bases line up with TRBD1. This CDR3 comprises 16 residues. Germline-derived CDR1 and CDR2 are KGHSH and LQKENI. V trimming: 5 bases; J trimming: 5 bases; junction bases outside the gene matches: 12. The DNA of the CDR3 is TGTGCCAGCTCATCATCCGGGACAGGGCAACGGGAGACCCAGTACTTC. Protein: CASSSSGTGQRETQYF.

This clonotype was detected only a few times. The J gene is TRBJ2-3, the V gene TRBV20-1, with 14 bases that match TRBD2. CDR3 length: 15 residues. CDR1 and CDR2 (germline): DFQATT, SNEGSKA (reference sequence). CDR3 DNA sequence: TGCAGCATGAGACTAGCGGGGGGGGGCACAGATACGCAGTATTTT. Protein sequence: CSMRLAGGGTDTQYF.

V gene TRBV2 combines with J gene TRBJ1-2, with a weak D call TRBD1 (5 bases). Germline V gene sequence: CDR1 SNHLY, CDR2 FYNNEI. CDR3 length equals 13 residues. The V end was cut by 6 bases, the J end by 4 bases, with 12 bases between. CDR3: CASSPRDPYGYTF. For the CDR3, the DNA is TGTGCCAGCAGCCCCAGGGATCCCTATGGCTACACCTTC. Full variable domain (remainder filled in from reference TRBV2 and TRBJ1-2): EPEVTQTPSHQVTQMGQEVILRCVPISNHLYFYWYRQILGQKVEFLVSFYNNEISEKSEIFDDQFSVERPDGSNFTLKIRSTKLEDSAMYFCASSPRDPYGYTFGSGTRLTVV.

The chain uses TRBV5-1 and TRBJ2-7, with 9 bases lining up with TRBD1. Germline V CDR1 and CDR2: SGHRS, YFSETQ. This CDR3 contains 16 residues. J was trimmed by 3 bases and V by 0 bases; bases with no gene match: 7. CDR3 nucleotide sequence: TGCGCCAGCAGCTTGGATCCGGGACAGGGCTACTACGAGCAGTACGTC. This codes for CASSLDPGQGYYEQYV.

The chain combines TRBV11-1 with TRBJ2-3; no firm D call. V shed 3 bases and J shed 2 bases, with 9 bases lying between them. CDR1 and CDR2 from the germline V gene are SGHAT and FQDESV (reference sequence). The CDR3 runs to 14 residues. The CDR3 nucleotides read TGTGCCAGCAGCTTTTTCACAGACACAGATACGCAGTATTTT. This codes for CASSFFTDTDTQYF.

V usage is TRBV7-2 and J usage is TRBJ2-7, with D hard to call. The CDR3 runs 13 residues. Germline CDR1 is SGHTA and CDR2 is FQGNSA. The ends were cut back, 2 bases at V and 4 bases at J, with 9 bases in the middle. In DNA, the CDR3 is TGTGCCAGCAGCTTACTCTCGGCTTACGAGCAGTACTTC. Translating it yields CASSLLSAYEQYF.

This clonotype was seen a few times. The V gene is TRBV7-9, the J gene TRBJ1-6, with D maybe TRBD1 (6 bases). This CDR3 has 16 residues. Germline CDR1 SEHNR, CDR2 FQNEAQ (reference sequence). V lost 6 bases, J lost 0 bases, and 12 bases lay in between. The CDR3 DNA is TGTGCCAGCAGATCCGACAGGAGCTCCTATAATTCACCCCTCCACTTT. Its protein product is CASRSDRSSYNSPLHF.

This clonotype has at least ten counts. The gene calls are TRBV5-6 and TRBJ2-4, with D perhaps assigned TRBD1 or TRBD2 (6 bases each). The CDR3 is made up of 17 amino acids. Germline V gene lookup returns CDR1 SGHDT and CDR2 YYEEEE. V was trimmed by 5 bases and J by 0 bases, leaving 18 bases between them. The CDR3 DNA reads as TGTGCCAGCAGTTTACTTCGGGGGCAAATAGCCAAAAACATTCAGTACTTC. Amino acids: CASSLLRGQIAKNIQYF.